The 23 T cell receptor beta chains given below trace back to one sample, sequenced in a study of T cell responses to AZD1222 COVID-19 vaccine. Repertoires were generated with immunoSEQ multiplex PCR, while TCRdb's copy carries only in-frame clones and drops some. Of roughly 150,000 clones in the sample, around nine tenths were seen once. The sequencing here drew on peripheral blood, taken 28 days after the second AZD1222 dose. Receptor source: an adult who received the AZD1222 COVID-19 vaccine.

The V gene is TRBV6-4, the J gene TRBJ2-2, with a weak D call TRBD2 (5 bases). V was clipped by 1 base and J by 1 base, with 7 bases between them. The CDR3 has 15 residues. Germline loops: CDR1 MRHNA, CDR2 SNTAGT. The CDR3 loop reads CASSDFEGNTGELFF. The CDR3 DNA sequence: TGTGCCAGCAGTGACTTTGAGGGGAACACCGGGGAGCTGTTTTTT.

The rearrangement uses TRBV5-3 and TRBJ2-5, with D possibly being TRBD1 or TRBD2 (5 bases each). TRBV5-3 is flagged as an ORF with uncertain function. Trimming shortened V by 0 bases and J by 5 bases, and 14 bases separated the two germline ends. The CDR3 has 15 amino acids. CDR3 residues: CARSLEGPSWETQYF. CDR3 bases: TGTGCCAGAAGCTTGGAGGGACCCTCTTGGGAGACCCAGTACTTC.

This clone was seen once. This chain connects TRBV10-3 to TRBJ2-7; D is uncertain. CDR1 and CDR2 (germline): ENHRY, SYGVKD. V shed 3 bases and J shed 3 bases, with 12 bases lying between them. The CDR3 is 14 amino acids. The CDR3 sequence is CAISEGSLGYEQYF. The CDR3 coding sequence is TGTGCCATCAGTGAAGGGTCTCTAGGCTACGAGCAGTACTTC.

V and J are TRBV4-2 and TRBJ2-6, with no clear D. The CDR3 spans 14 residues. Per the germline V gene, CDR1 is LGHNA and CDR2 is YNFKEQ. V lost 4 bases, J lost 0 bases, and 4 bases lay in between. The CDR3 DNA is TGTGCCAGCAGCCGACCCTCTGGGGCCAACGTCCTGACTTTC. This sequence encodes CASSRPSGANVLTF.

The chain carries TRBV2 and TRBJ1-6; 9 nucleotides agree with TRBD1. This CDR3 is built from 14 residues. Germline lookup yields CDR1 SNHLY and CDR2 FYNNEI. V trimming: 8 bases; J trimming: 6 bases; junction bases outside the gene matches: 5. CDR3 residues: CASGRDRVNSPLHF. The CDR3 region has the DNA TGTGCCAGCGGCCGGGACAGGGTTAATTCACCCCTCCACTTT.

There are a few counts of this clone. The rearrangement uses TRBV6-5 and TRBJ2-7; D unresolved. The length of the CDR3 is 14 residues. V lost 3 bases, J lost 4 bases, and 13 bases lay in between. Germline CDR1 is MNHEY and CDR2 is SVGAGI. In DNA form, the CDR3 reads TGTGCCAGCAGTTATCGTCAGGTACTATACGAGCAGTACTTC. Its translation: CASSYRQVLYEQYF.

This chain uses TRBV5-4 with TRBJ1-1; 7 nucleotides align to TRBD1. The CDR3 covers 13 residues. V shed 4 bases, J shed 8 bases, and the junction held 8 bases outside the gene matches. Germline V gene data show CDR1 as SGHNT and CDR2 as YYREEE (reference sequence). Written as DNA, the CDR3 is TGTGCCAGCAGCCCCCCAGGGGGGGAGGAAGCTTTCTTT. Its protein is CASSPPGGEEAFF.

The rearrangement links TRBV5-4 to TRBJ1-1; a weak D match, TRBD1 (5 bases). This CDR3 has 15 amino acids. V gave up 3 bases and J gave up 3 bases, with 15 bases separating them. Germline V CDR1 and CDR2: SGHNT, YYREEE (reference sequence). Here the CDR3 reads CASSSAGVRDTEAFF. For the CDR3, the DNA is TGTGCCAGCAGCTCCGCGGGGGTAAGGGACACTGAAGCTTTCTTT.

The chain combines TRBV14 with TRBJ1-1, with D possibly being TRBD1 (5 bases). Germline CDR1 is SGHDN and CDR2 is FVKESK. CDR3 size: 14 residues. V lost 0 bases to trimming and J lost 7 bases, with 12 bases between them. The CDR3 DNA reads as TGTGCCAGCAGCCAAGAGAGGGGAGAAATTGAAGCTTTCTTT. Amino acids: CASSQERGEIEAFF.

Worth noting for this clone: Other nucleotide sequences from this sample produce the same CDR3. The chain has TRBV19 and TRBJ1-1; TRBD1 might be the D (5 bases). The length of the CDR3 is 14 residues. From germline, CDR1 is LNHDA and CDR2 SQIVND (reference sequence). Trimming pared 1 base from V and 0 bases from J, leaving 6 bases between. In DNA, the CDR3 is TGTGCCAGTAGTATAGCGGGGCTGAACACTGAAGCTTTCTTT. This gives the protein CASSIAGLNTEAFF.

This clone was counted many times. This chain joins TRBV6-2 or TRBV6-3 and TRBJ2-7; perhaps TRBD2 as D (6 bases). The germline V gene has CDR1 MNHEY and CDR2 SVGEGT. The CDR3 has 16 amino acids. V was shortened by 5 bases and J by 3 bases, with 20 bases between the two germline ends. CDR3 in DNA: TGTGCCAGCAGTCCAGGAGGGACGGCCCCTTTCTACGAGCAGTACTTC. Its protein is CASSPGGTAPFYEQYF.

The rearrangement uses TRBV29-1 and TRBJ2-7; D ambiguous. Germline V lookup: CDR1 SQVTM, CDR2 ANQGSEA. The CDR3 consists of 10 residues. The CDR3 bases are TGCAGAGCCCCTCTGGTCGAGCAGTACTTC. Amino acids: CRAPLVEQYF.

This clone came up a few times. The chain joins TRBV19 to TRBJ1-1; D is unresolved. Trimming took off 5 bases at V and 11 bases at J, with 21 bases between the two ends. The CDR3 is made up of 14 amino acids. Germline V gene data show CDR1 as LNHDA and CDR2 as SQIVND (reference sequence). CDR3 bases: TGTGCCAGTAGTGGGCACTGGCTACAAGGTGTGGCTTTCTTT. As protein: CASSGHWLQGVAFF. Looking up the rest from reference TRBV19 and TRBJ1-1 gives the full variable domain: DGGITQSPKYLFRKEGQNVTLSCEQNLNHDAMYWYRQDPGQGLRLIYYSQIVNDFQKGDIAEGYSVSREKKESFPLTVTSAQKNPTAFYLCASSGHWLQGVAFFGQGTRLTVV.

J is TRBJ2-2 and V is TRBV2; D assignment may be TRBD1 or TRBD2 (5 bases each). The length of the CDR3 is 16 residues. Trimming left V 4 bases short and J 3 bases short, with 15 bases between. The germline V gene has CDR1 SNHLY and CDR2 FYNNEI. The CDR3 coding sequence is TGTGCCAGCAGTGGTGTTGGGACCATTCACACCGGGGAGCTGTTTTTT. Its translation: CASSGVGTIHTGELFF.

The chain carries TRBV20-1 and TRBJ2-1, with D tentatively TRBD1 or TRBD2 (5 bases each). Trimming took 3 bases from V and 3 from J, leaving 24 bases between them. Germline CDR1 is DFQATT and CDR2 is SNEGSKA (reference sequence). The CDR3 sequence is 18 residues long. The CDR3, as DNA: TGCAGTGCTAGTCGAGGGTTAGGACACAGGACTGGCTACAATGAGCAGTTCTTC. Translation gives CSASRGLGHRTGYNEQFF.

The count of this clone is one. The chain combines TRBV5-1 with TRBJ2-2; D not resolved. This CDR3 has 15 residues. V dropped 1 base and J dropped 1 base, with 8 bases sitting between them. Germline assignment: CDR1 SGHRS and CDR2 YFSETQ. Here the CDR3 DNA reads TGCGCCAGCAGCTTGATAGCCCTGAACACCGGGGAGCTGTTTTTT. Translated, it gives CASSLIALNTGELFF.

The chain links TRBV6-1 to TRBJ2-5; D is ambiguous. Trimming took off 4 bases at V and 5 bases at J, with 11 bases between the two ends. Germline V gene lookup returns CDR1 MNHNS and CDR2 SASEGT. The CDR3 runs to 13 residues. The CDR3 spells CASSGRRLETQYF. The CDR3 nucleotides are TGTGCCAGCAGTGGACGGCGGCTGGAGACCCAGTACTTC.

V gene TRBV29-1 combines with J gene TRBJ2-3; 9 bases line up with TRBD2. Trimming cost V 4 bases and J 2 bases; bases outside gene matches: 7. This CDR3 comprises 15 residues. Per germline, CDR1 SQVTM and CDR2 ANQGSEA. Here the CDR3 reads CSVVVAGGPTDTQYF. The CDR3 nucleotides read TGCAGCGTTGTGGTGGCGGGGGGGCCCACAGATACGCAGTATTTT.

The chain links TRBV12-5 to TRBJ1-1; 12 bases map to TRBD1. With 6 bases clipped from V and 5 bases from J, the junction kept 10 bases outside the gene matches. The germline V gene encodes CDR1 LGHNT and CDR2 FRNRAP. The CDR3 length is 16 residues. The CDR3 region has the DNA TGTGCTAGTGGCAGGGGGACAGGGGGCGCGGGAACTGAAGCTTTCTTT. It specifies CASGRGTGGAGTEAFF.

CDR3 sequence: CASSYGGSNTEAFF. CDR3 coding DNA: TGTGCCAGCAGTTACGGAGGATCGAACACTGAAGCTTTCTTT. The chain couples TRBV6-5 to TRBJ1-1; the D is unclear. Germline V gives CDR1 MNHEY, CDR2 SVGAGI. This CDR3 region has 14 residues. Between the trimmed V and J ends, which lost 2 bases and 1 base, there was a span of 8 bases.

The chain has TRBV18 and TRBJ2-3; no definite D call. The CDR3 is 16 amino acids. V lost 1 base to trimming and J lost 0 bases, with 11 bases between them. Per germline, CDR1 KGHSH and CDR2 LQKENI. CDR3: CASSPRPVSSTDTQYF. In nucleotides, the CDR3 is TGTGCCAGCTCACCACGTCCGGTATCTAGCACAGATACGCAGTATTTT.

This chain joins TRBV29-1 and TRBJ1-1, with TRBD1 as a possible D gene (5 bases). This CDR3 region has 13 residues. V lost 8 bases and J lost 0, with 13 bases in between. CDR1 SQVTM and CDR2 ANQGSEA come from the germline V gene. This CDR3 reads CSYAGTLNTEAFF. The CDR3 nucleotides read TGCAGCTACGCGGGGACCTTGAACACTGAAGCTTTCTTT.

This rearrangement joins TRBV6-5 to TRBJ1-1, with no clear D. The germline gives CDR1 MNHEY, CDR2 SVGAGI. This CDR3 has 14 residues. Trimming took off 5 bases at V and 10 bases at J, with 20 bases between the two ends. CDR3 in amino acids: CASSPVRQEPRAFF. CDR3 DNA: TGTGCCAGCAGTCCTGTCCGTCAGGAGCCCCGAGCTTTCTTT.